These 22 T cell receptor beta chains were all obtained from the same sample, sequenced in a study of cytomegalovirus exposure and HLA in healthy donors. PCR used 60 Vbeta primers and 13 Jbeta primers. Clones were sequenced by immunoSEQ multiplex PCR, and TCRdb holds only the in-frame ones, with some missing. The data show 100,000 to 150,000 clones, with about three quarters seen just once and approximately 3.6% held by the top ten. The specimen sequenced was PBMCs. The receptors derive from a man aged 25 to 40 in good health and CMV-seronegative.

V gene TRBV9 combines with J gene TRBJ2-6, with D tentatively TRBD2 (6 bases). The CDR3 is 15 residues long. Per germline, CDR1 SGDLS and CDR2 YYNGEE. V lost 0 bases and J lost 2, with 6 bases in between. This CDR3 is CASSVGGAGANVLTF. The DNA for the CDR3 is TGTGCCAGCAGCGTAGGGGGGGCTGGGGCCAACGTCCTGACTTTC.

The J gene is TRBJ2-7, the V gene TRBV20-1; D not resolved. Germline values: CDR1 DFQATT, CDR2 SNEGSKA (reference sequence). With 6 bases removed from V and 4 bases from J, the gap between germline ends came to 10 bases. The CDR3 covers 11 residues. Here the CDR3 reads CSAHSPYEQYF. The CDR3 DNA sequence: TGCAGTGCCCATAGTCCGTACGAGCAGTACTTC.

The chain employs TRBV7-2 and TRBJ1-5; D might be TRBD1 (5 bases). CDR1 is SGHTA, CDR2 FQGNSA, per germline. The CDR3 consists of 16 residues. Trimming shortened V by 1 base and J by 1 base, and 11 bases separated the two germline ends. The CDR3 spells CASSLGSRASNQPQHF. The CDR3 nucleotides read TGTGCCAGCAGCTTAGGTAGCAGGGCCAGCAATCAGCCCCAGCATTTT.

This chain uses TRBV11-2 with TRBJ2-7; 9 nucleotides align to TRBD1. Germline V gives CDR1 SGHAT, CDR2 FQNNGV. The J segment lost 5 bases and the V segment lost 7 bases, leaving 9 bases of the junction unmatched. This CDR3 spans 14 amino acids. The CDR3 bases are TGTGCCAGCACCCCGGACAGGGGAGTGAACGAGCAGTACTTC. It encodes CASTPDRGVNEQYF.

This clone has only a few counts. The chain combines TRBV23-1 with TRBJ1-1; 8 bases fit TRBD1. TRBV23-1 has ORF status, its function being uncertain. V shed 4 bases, J shed 5 bases, and the junction held 15 bases outside the gene matches. The CDR3 has 17 residues. The CDR3 DNA sequence: TGCGCCAGCAGTCTCAAGGGGGCAGGGGGCCCACCTACTGAAGCTTTCTTT. It codes for CASSLKGAGGPPTEAFF.

The chain uses TRBV18 and TRBJ2-5, with TRBD1 identical over 7 bases. Germline loops: CDR1 KGHSH, CDR2 LQKENI. This CDR3 comprises 14 residues. V shed 2 bases and J 3 bases; nucleotides not matched to a gene: 3. The CDR3 sequence: CASSPRQGEETQYF. CDR3 nucleotide sequence: TGTGCCAGCTCACCAAGACAGGGAGAAGAGACCCAGTACTTC.

This clone came up a few times. The chain joins TRBV27 to TRBJ1-4, with a tentative D call TRBD1 (5 bases). The CDR3 spans 19 residues. Germline lookup yields CDR1 MNHEY and CDR2 SMNVEV (reference sequence). The V end was cut by 5 bases, the J end by 1 base, with 23 bases between. The CDR3 loop is CASSLLLGAGRLTNEKLFF. The CDR3 DNA reads as TGTGCCAGCAGTCTACTCTTAGGGGCAGGGAGGTTAACTAATGAAAAACTGTTTTTT.

The rearrangement links TRBV9 to TRBJ2-2, with 10 nucleotides matching TRBD1. Germline V gives CDR1 SGDLS, CDR2 YYNGEE. J lost 4 bases, V lost 3 bases, and 12 bases had no gene match. The CDR3 is 18 residues long. The CDR3 sequence: CASSAPGTGVRGTGELFF. CDR3 DNA sequence: TGTGCCAGCAGCGCTCCCGGGACAGGGGTTCGGGGCACCGGGGAGCTGTTTTTT.

The chain carries TRBV11-3 and TRBJ2-7; 9 bases align to TRBD1. The CDR3 has 13 amino acids. J was trimmed by 3 bases and V by 3 bases; bases with no gene match: 0. Germline V CDR1 and CDR2: SGHNT, YENEEA. The CDR3 region has the DNA TGTGCCAGCAGCTTGACAGGGGGCTACGAGCAGTACTTC. Translated: CASSLTGGYEQYF.

This chain connects TRBV30 to TRBJ2-3; D perhaps matches TRBD2 (6 bases). The germline V gene has CDR1 GTSNPN and CDR2 SVGIG (reference sequence). Trimming took 5 bases from V and 0 from J, leaving 24 bases between them. This CDR3 spans 18 amino acids. CDR3 bases: TGTGCCTGGGGTTGGGACTTGGGAGGCGGACTAAGCACAGATACGCAGTATTTT. It encodes CAWGWDLGGGLSTDTQYF.

This clone has just one count. The chain has TRBV9 and TRBJ2-7, with 11 bases matching TRBD2. Germline V lookup: CDR1 SGDLS, CDR2 YYNGEE. The CDR3 length is 14 residues. Trimming at V came to 3 bases and at J to 1 base, leaving 0 bases not matched to a gene. The CDR3 loop is CASSASGRSYEQYF. The CDR3 DNA sequence: TGTGCCAGCAGCGCTAGCGGGAGGTCCTACGAGCAGTACTTC.

The chain recombines TRBV9 with TRBJ2-1; TRBD2 aligns across 8 bases. V gave up 4 bases and J gave up 7 bases; unmatched junction bases: 10. This CDR3 has 15 amino acids. The germline V gene has CDR1 SGDLS and CDR2 YYNGEE. The CDR3 loop reads CASSPRGRGENEQFF. The DNA for the CDR3 is TGTGCCAGCAGCCCGCGCGGGCGGGGGGAAAATGAGCAGTTCTTC.

This sequence joins TRBV7-2 and TRBJ2-3; D ambiguous. Germline CDR1 reads SGHTA; CDR2 reads FQGNSA. The CDR3 runs to 14 residues. Deletions cut 1 base from V and 4 bases from J, with 9 bases between. CDR3 nucleotide sequence: TGTGCCAGCAGCTTAGAGCCTGTCGCAGATACGCAGTATTTT. Translating gives CASSLEPVADTQYF.

This clone has just one count. The chain has TRBV19 and TRBJ1-1, with a tentative D call TRBD1 (6 bases). CDR1 LNHDA and CDR2 SQIVND come from the germline V gene (reference sequence). The CDR3 is 15 residues long. Trimming shortened V by 5 bases and J by 4 bases, and 17 bases separated the two germline ends. The CDR3 loop reads CASSPLNRAGTEAFF. The CDR3 bases are TGTGCCAGTAGTCCCTTAAACAGGGCGGGCACTGAAGCTTTCTTT.

The chain combines TRBV27 with TRBJ2-7; 7 nucleotides agree with TRBD1. CDR1 and CDR2 (germline): MNHEY, SMNVEV (reference sequence). This CDR3 is 16 amino acids long. Trimming took 4 bases from V and 1 from J; bases not matched to a gene: 10. CDR3 sequence (DNA): TGTGCCAGCAGTTGGGACAGCCAGAGGGGTTCCTACGAGCAGTACTTC. As protein: CASSWDSQRGSYEQYF.

The rearrangement uses TRBV30 and TRBJ1-1; 7 bases align to TRBD1. V gave up 3 bases and J gave up 4 bases; unmatched junction bases: 11. CDR1 and CDR2 from the germline V gene are GTSNPN and SVGIG (reference sequence). The CDR3 totals 15 residues. The CDR3 DNA is TGTGCCTGGAGGAGATCGGGACAGTTGGGCACTGAAGCTTTCTTT. It codes for CAWRRSGQLGTEAFF.

This clone appeared a few times. This sequence joins TRBV6-1 and TRBJ1-1; 7 positions match TRBD1. J was trimmed by 4 bases and V by 6 bases; bases with no gene match: 8. Germline loops: CDR1 MNHNS, CDR2 SASEGT. The CDR3 totals 14 residues. The CDR3 loop is CASSNRGGITEAFF. The CDR3 nucleotides are TGTGCCAGCAGCAACAGGGGAGGAATCACTGAAGCTTTCTTT.

The genes are TRBV18 and TRBJ2-5, with D uncertain. Germline V CDR1 and CDR2: KGHSH, LQKENI. V was pared by 2 bases and J by 3 bases, with 4 bases between. This CDR3 spans 12 amino acids. The CDR3: CASSPTEETQYF. CDR3 nucleotide sequence: TGTGCCAGCTCACCAACGGAAGAGACCCAGTACTTC.

The table lists this clone with a count of one. Because the CDR3 is missing its conserved closing phenylalanine or tryptophan, this is likely a read error. V usage is TRBV6-5 and J usage is TRBJ1-1; D call uncertain. CDR3 length equals 14 residues. Trimming stripped 6 bases from V and 0 bases from J, with 11 bases between. Germline V gives CDR1 MNHEY, CDR2 SVGAGI. The CDR3: CASSRQFMNTEAFL. The CDR3 DNA follows: TGTGCCAGCAGCAGACAATTCATGAACACTGAAGCTTTCCTT.

The CDR3 reads CAISEDRASNQPQHF. DNA for the CDR3: TGTGCCATCAGTGAGGACAGGGCGAGCAATCAGCCCCAGCATTTT. The J gene is TRBJ1-5, the V gene TRBV10-3; 7 bases are a match to TRBD1. V was pared by 2 bases and J by 1 base, with 2 bases of the junction left unmatched. CDR3 length equals 15 residues. Germline V gives CDR1 ENHRY, CDR2 SYGVKD.

CDR3 sequence (DNA): TGTGCCAGCACCCAAGCGGGGTACGAGCAGTACTTC. Protein: CASTQAGYEQYF. The chain has TRBV6-6 and TRBJ2-5, with 7 bases fitting TRBD2. The DNA end lines up better with TRBJ2-7; the J call may be wrong. Germline CDR1 MNHNY, CDR2 SVGAGI (reference sequence). This CDR3 is 12 amino acids long.

In its sample, this clone was seen once. V gene TRBV5-1 combines with J gene TRBJ2-3; 9 bases match TRBD1. CDR1 SGHRS and CDR2 YFSETQ come from the germline V gene. With V trimmed by 3 bases and J by 3 bases, 14 bases remained unmatched. The CDR3 has 18 amino acids. In nucleotides, the CDR3 is TGCGCCAGCAGCTCCTACCCCCTACAGGGGGCAGGGACAGATACGCAGTATTTT. This sequence encodes CASSSYPLQGAGTDTQYF.